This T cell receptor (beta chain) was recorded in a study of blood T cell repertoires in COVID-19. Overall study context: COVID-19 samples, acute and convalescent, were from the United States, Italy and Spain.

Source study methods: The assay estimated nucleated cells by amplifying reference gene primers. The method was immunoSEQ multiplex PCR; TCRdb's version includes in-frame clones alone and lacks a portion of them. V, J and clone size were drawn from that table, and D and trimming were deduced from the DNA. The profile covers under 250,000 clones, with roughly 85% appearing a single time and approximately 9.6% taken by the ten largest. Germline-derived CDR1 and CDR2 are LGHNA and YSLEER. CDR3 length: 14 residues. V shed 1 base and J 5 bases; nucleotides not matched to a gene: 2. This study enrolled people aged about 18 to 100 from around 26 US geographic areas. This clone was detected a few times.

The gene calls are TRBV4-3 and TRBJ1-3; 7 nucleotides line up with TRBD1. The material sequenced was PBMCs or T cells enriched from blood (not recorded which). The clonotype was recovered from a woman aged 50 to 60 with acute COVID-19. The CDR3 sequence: CASSQVGQRNTIYF. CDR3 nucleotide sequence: TGCGCCAGCAGCCAAGTGGGACAGCGAAACACCATATATTTT.